A single TCR beta chain is shown here with its context. The sample comes from a study of blood T cell repertoires in COVID-19. Sequencing was performed with immunoSEQ multiplex PCR; in TCRdb, only in-frame clones are kept and a portion is missing. Of some 100,000 clones in the sample, approximately 92% were seen once. In germline, CDR1 is SGDLS, CDR2 YYNGEE. This CDR3 spans 16 amino acids. V trimming: 0 bases; J trimming: 7 bases; junction bases outside the gene matches: 6. The chain combines TRBV9 with TRBJ2-2, with 10 bases fitting TRBD2. The material sequenced was peripheral blood. This receptor was identified in a woman older than 75 with active COVID-19. The CDR3 nucleotides read TGTGCCAGCAGCGTAGGTCTAGCGGGAGCCGGCGGGGAGCTGTTTTTT. It translates to CASSVGLAGAGGELFF.